These 17 T cell receptor beta chains were sequenced from one sample in a study of blood T cell repertoires in COVID-19. Only in-frame clones appear in the TCRdb table, and some are missing; sequencing was by immunoSEQ multiplex PCR. In the table there are some 270,000 clones, 75% to 90% of which are singletons. Sequencing was performed on peripheral blood. The receptors shown here come from a woman in her 70s with acute or convalescent COVID-19.

The V and J genes are TRBV7-9 and TRBJ1-1, with D possibly being TRBD1 (6 bases). Germline V lookup: CDR1 SEHNR, CDR2 FQNEAQ (reference sequence). V lost 5 bases to trimming and J lost 5 bases, with 15 bases between them. The length of the CDR3 is 14 residues. The CDR3, as DNA: TGTGCCAGCAGCCCTTACTTCAGGGGTACTGAAGCTTTCTTT. It translates to CASSPYFRGTEAFF. Variable domain in full (rest from reference TRBV7-9 and TRBJ1-1): DTGVSQNPRHKITKRGQNVTFRCDPISEHNRLYWYRQTLGQGPEFLTYFQNEAQLEKSRLLSDRFSAERPKGSFSTLEIQRTEQGDSAMYLCASSPYFRGTEAFFGQGTRLTVV.

This chain connects TRBV7-2 to TRBJ1-5; D uncertain. This CDR3 has 16 amino acids. The germline CDR1 and CDR2 sequences are SGHTA and FQGNSA. V lost 2 bases and J lost 6, with 17 bases in between. The CDR3 here is CASSLLGTARGQPQHF. The CDR3 region has the DNA TGTGCCAGCAGCTTATTAGGCACGGCCCGCGGTCAGCCCCAGCATTTT.

This chain uses TRBV3-1 (or the pseudogene TRBV3-2) with TRBJ1-2; D is undetermined. Trimming pared 1 base from V and 4 bases from J, leaving 13 bases between. CDR1 is LGHDT and CDR2 is YNNKEL in the germline V gene (reference sequence). CDR3 length: 15 residues. CDR3 in amino acids: CASSQGSIGSYGYTF. The CDR3 region has the DNA TGTGCCAGCAGCCAAGGTTCTATCGGGTCCTATGGCTACACCTTC.

The V call is TRBV15, the J call TRBJ1-1; D gene unclear. Germline V gene lookup returns CDR1 LNHNV and CDR2 YYDKDF (reference sequence). Trimming left V 1 base short and J 4 bases short, with 10 bases between. The CDR3 runs to 14 residues. CDR3 coding DNA: TGTGCCACCAGCAGAGGAGAGGGCTTCACTGAAGCTTTCTTT. Its translation is CATSRGEGFTEAFF.

The chain couples TRBV12-3 or TRBV12-4 to TRBJ1-1; a possible D gene is TRBD1 (5 bases). The CDR3 loop spans 13 amino acids. V lost 3 bases, J lost 9 bases, and 14 bases lay in between. The CDR3 spells CASSFGQGNQAFF. For the CDR3, the DNA is TGTGCCAGCAGTTTTGGGCAGGGCAACCAAGCTTTCTTT.

The J gene is TRBJ2-1, the V gene TRBV10-3; TRBD1 might be the D (6 bases). The germline V and J ends were trimmed by 8 bases and 6 bases, with 17 bases remaining between them. Germline V lookup: CDR1 ENHRY, CDR2 SYGVKD. The CDR3 contains 14 residues. In nucleotides, the CDR3 is TGTGCCATCGAGAGGGGCCCAGGGGTCAATGAGCAGTTCTTC. Translation: CAIERGPGVNEQFF.

The chain is built from TRBV6-5 and TRBJ1-1, with 8 positions matching TRBD1. CDR3 length: 15 residues. The V gene's germline CDR1 is MNHEY and CDR2 SVGAGI. Trimming took 6 bases from V and 2 from J; bases not matched to a gene: 8. CDR3 sequence reads: CASSYGTGLNTEAFF. The CDR3 bases are TGTGCCAGCAGCTACGGGACAGGCTTAAACACTGAAGCTTTCTTT.

This clone occurred a few times. The rearrangement links TRBV7-9 to TRBJ2-2, with D perhaps TRBD2 (6 bases). The V gene's germline CDR1 is SEHNR and CDR2 FQNEAQ (reference sequence). CDR3 size: 14 residues. V lost 7 bases and J lost 4, with 13 bases in between. The CDR3 DNA sequence: TGTGCCAGCACCCTTCGGGGGAGCACCGGGGAGCTGTTTTTT. Translated: CASTLRGSTGELFF.

This chain joins TRBV1 and TRBJ2-1; the table's D call of TRBD2 was not tested on the DNA. TRBV1 is listed as a pseudogene. The CDR3 totals 17 residues. The CDR3 is CTSSQGMSSSLCCEQFF. The CDR3 DNA reads TGCACCAGCAGCCAAGGTATGAGTAGTTCGTTGTGTTGTGAGCAGTTCTTC.

This rearrangement joins TRBV7-2 to TRBJ2-7; 7 bases align to TRBD1. This CDR3 spans 14 amino acids. V shed 6 bases and J 5 bases; nucleotides not matched to a gene: 10. From germline, CDR1 is SGHTA and CDR2 FQGNSA. CDR3 nucleotide sequence: TGTGCCAGCAGTCACAGGGGTCTTCAGAACGAGCAGTACTTC. Amino acid sequence: CASSHRGLQNEQYF.

The CDR3 region is CAWEGAGNTEAFF. The DNA for the CDR3 is TGTGCCTGGGAGGGAGCCGGGAACACTGAAGCTTTCTTT. V gene TRBV30 combines with J gene TRBJ1-1; D not resolved. Germline values: CDR1 GTSNPN, CDR2 SVGIG (reference sequence). This CDR3 is 13 amino acids long. V gave up 5 bases and J gave up 1 base, with 11 bases separating them. Looking up the rest from reference TRBV30 and TRBJ1-1 gives the full variable domain: SQTIHQWPATLVQPVGSPLSLECTVEGTSNPNLYWYRQAAGRGLQLLFYSVGIGQISSEVPQNLSASRPQDRQFILSSKKLLLSDSGFYLCAWEGAGNTEAFFGQGTRLTVV.

V usage is TRBV11-2 and J usage is TRBJ2-2, with D perhaps TRBD2 (5 bases). V was pared by 2 bases and J by 4 bases, with 8 bases between. This CDR3 is 14 amino acids long. CDR1 and CDR2 (germline): SGHAT, FQNNGV. DNA of the CDR3: TGTGCCAGCAGCTTATCGGGGTTCACCGGGGAGCTGTTTTTT. It encodes CASSLSGFTGELFF. The entire variable domain, with the rest obtained from reference TRBV11-2 and TRBJ2-2, is as follows: EAGVAQSPRYKIIEKRQSVAFWCNPISGHATLYWYQQILGQGPKLLIQFQNNGVVDDSQLPKDRFSAERLKGVDSTLKIQPAKLEDSAVYLCASSLSGFTGELFFGEGSRLTVL.

The gene calls are TRBV6-5 and TRBJ1-6; TRBD1 is a possible D gene (5 bases). Germline V gene sequence: CDR1 MNHEY, CDR2 SVGAGI. Trimming removed 7 bases at V and 10 bases at J, with 17 bases between. The CDR3 has 14 amino acids. As DNA, the CDR3 is TGTGCCAGCACCAGAGCGGGGCTCGGATCACCCCTCCACTTT. Amino acids: CASTRAGLGSPLHF.

This chain's CDR3 is CASSIGGGGGETQYF. As DNA, the CDR3 is TGTGCCAGTAGTATAGGTGGTGGGGGCGGAGAGACCCAGTACTTC. The rearrangement uses TRBV19 and TRBJ2-5; possible D gene TRBD1, 6 bases. V gave up 1 base and J gave up 4 bases, with 13 bases separating them. Germline V gene sequence: CDR1 LNHDA, CDR2 SQIVND (reference sequence). The CDR3 extends over 15 amino acids.

The V call is TRBV2, the J call TRBJ1-2, with D uncertain. Germline V gene sequence: CDR1 SNHLY, CDR2 FYNNEI. This CDR3 spans 9 amino acids. As DNA, the CDR3 is TGTGCTGTTAGAGTTGAGGGCACCTTC. Residues: CAVRVEGTF.

The V call is TRBV4-1, the J call TRBJ2-5, with 8 bases lining up with TRBD2. The CDR3 spans 15 residues. V lost 5 bases to trimming and J lost 1 base; unmatched junction nucleotides: 6. Germline assignment: CDR1 MGHRA and CDR2 YSYEKL. CDR3 loop: CASSYSGVGQETQYF. CDR3 coding DNA: TGCGCCAGCAGCTATAGCGGGGTAGGCCAAGAGACCCAGTACTTC.

The chain carries TRBV6-5 and TRBJ2-7, with TRBD2 matching over 10 bases. The CDR3 totals 15 residues. V gave up 8 bases and J gave up 6 bases; unmatched junction bases: 13. Germline V gene sequence: CDR1 MNHEY, CDR2 SVGAGI. The CDR3 region is CASSSGGQNRPEQYF. CDR3 DNA: TGTGCCAGCTCTAGCGGGGGTCAAAATCGCCCCGAGCAGTACTTC.